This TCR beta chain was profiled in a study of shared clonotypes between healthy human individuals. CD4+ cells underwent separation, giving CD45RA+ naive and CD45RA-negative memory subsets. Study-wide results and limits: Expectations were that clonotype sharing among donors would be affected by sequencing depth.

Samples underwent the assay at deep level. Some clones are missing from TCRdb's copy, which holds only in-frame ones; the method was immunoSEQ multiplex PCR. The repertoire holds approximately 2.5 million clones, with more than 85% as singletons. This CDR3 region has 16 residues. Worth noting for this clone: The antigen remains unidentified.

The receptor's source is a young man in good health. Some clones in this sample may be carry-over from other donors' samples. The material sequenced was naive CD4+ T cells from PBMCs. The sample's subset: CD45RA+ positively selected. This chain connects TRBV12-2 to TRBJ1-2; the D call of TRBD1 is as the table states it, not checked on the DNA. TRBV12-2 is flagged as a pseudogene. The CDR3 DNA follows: TGTGCAAGTCGCTTAGCCGGAAAACACAGGGACTATGGCTACACCTTC. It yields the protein CASRLAGKHRDYGYTF.